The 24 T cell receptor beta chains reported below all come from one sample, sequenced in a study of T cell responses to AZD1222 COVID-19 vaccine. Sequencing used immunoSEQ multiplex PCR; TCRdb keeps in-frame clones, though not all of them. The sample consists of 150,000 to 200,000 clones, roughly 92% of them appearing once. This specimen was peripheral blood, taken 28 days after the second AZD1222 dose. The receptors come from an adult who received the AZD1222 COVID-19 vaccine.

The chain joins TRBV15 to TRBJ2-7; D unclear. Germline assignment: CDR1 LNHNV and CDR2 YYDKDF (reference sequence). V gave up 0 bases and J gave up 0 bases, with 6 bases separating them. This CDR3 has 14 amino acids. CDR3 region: CATSRDRSSYEQYF. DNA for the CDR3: TGTGCCACCAGCAGAGATCGGAGCTCCTACGAGCAGTACTTC.

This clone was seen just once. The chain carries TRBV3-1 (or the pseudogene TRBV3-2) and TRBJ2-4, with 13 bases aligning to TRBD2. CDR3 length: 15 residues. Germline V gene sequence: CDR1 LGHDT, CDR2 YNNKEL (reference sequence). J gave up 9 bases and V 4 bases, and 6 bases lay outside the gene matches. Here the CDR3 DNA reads TGTGCCAGCAGCCTAGGACTAGCGGGGGACCGCATTCAGTACTTC. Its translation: CASSLGLAGDRIQYF.

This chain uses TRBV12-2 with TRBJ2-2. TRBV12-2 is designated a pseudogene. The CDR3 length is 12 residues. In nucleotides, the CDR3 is TGTGCAAGTCGCTTAGACACCGGGGAGCTGTTTTTT. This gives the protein CASRLDTGELFF.

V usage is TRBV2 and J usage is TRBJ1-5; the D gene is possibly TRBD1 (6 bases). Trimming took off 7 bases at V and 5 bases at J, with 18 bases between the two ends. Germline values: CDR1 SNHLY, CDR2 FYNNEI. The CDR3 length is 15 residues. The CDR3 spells CASTPEGGPDQPQHF. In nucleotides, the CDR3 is TGTGCCAGCACCCCGGAGGGGGGACCCGATCAGCCCCAGCATTTT.

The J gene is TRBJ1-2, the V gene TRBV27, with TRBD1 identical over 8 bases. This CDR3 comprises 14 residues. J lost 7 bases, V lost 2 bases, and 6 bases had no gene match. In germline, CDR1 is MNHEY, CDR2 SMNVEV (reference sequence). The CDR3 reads CASSLVQGESGYTF. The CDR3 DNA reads TGTGCCAGCAGTTTAGTACAGGGGGAGAGTGGCTACACCTTC.

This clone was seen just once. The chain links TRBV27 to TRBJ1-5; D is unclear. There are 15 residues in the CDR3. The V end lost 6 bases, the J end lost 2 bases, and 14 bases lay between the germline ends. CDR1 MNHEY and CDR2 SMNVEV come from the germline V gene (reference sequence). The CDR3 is CASRPVQVGNQPQHF. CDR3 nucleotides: TGTGCCAGCAGGCCCGTCCAAGTTGGCAATCAGCCCCAGCATTTT.

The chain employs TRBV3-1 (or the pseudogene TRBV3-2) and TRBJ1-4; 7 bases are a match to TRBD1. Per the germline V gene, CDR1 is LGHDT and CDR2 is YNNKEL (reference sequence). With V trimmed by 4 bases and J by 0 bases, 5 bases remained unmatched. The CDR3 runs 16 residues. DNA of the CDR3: TGTGCCAGCAGCCCGTACAGGGGATCAACTAATGAAAAACTGTTTTTT. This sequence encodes CASSPYRGSTNEKLFF.

The CDR3 nucleotides are TGTGCCAGCAGCCTCAGGGGACAGAAAACCTACAATGAGCAGTTCTTC. Protein product: CASSLRGQKTYNEQFF. The chain carries TRBV7-9 and TRBJ2-1; 7 bases are shared with TRBD1. Losses at the gene ends were 5 bases for V and 2 bases for J; bases not matched to a gene: 9. Per germline, CDR1 SEHNR and CDR2 FQNEAQ (reference sequence). There are 16 residues in the CDR3.

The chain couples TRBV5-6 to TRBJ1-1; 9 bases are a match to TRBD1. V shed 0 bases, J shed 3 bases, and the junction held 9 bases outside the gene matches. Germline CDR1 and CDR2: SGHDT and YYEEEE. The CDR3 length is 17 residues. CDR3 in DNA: TGTGCCAGCAGCTTGGAGGTGGGACAGGGTCGGGACACTGAAGCTTTCTTT. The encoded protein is CASSLEVGQGRDTEAFF.

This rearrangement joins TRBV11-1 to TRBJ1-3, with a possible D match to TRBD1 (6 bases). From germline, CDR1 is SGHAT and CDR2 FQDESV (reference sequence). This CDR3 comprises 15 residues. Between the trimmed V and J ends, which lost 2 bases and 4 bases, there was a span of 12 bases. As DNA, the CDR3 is TGTGCCAGCAGCTTACTTTCAGGGGCCGGAAACACCATATATTTT. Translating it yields CASSLLSGAGNTIYF.

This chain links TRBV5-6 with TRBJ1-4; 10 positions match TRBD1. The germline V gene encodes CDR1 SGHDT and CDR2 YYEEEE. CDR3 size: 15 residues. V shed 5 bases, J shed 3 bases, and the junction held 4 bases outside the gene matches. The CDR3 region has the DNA TGTGCCAGCAGACGACAGGGGGCCGCTAATGAAAAACTGTTTTTT. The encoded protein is CASRRQGAANEKLFF.

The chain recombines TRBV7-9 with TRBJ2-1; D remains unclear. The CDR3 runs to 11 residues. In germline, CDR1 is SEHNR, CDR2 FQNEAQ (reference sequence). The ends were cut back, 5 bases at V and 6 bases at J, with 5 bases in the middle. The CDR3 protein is CASSVSNEQFF. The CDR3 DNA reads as TGTGCCAGCAGCGTCAGCAATGAGCAGTTCTTC.

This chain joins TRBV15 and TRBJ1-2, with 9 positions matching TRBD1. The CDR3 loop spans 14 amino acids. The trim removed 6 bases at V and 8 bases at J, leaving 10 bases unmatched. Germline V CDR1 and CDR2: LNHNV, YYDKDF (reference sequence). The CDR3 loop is CATSRGTGSLGYTF. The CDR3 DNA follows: TGTGCCACCAGTCGCGGGACAGGGTCGTTGGGCTACACCTTC.

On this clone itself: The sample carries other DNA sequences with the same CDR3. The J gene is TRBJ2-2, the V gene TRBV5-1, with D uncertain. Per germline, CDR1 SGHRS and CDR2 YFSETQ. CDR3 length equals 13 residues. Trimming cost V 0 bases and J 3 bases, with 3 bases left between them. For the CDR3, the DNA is TGCGCCAGCAGCTTGGCCGACACCGGGGAGCTGTTTTTT. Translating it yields CASSLADTGELFF.

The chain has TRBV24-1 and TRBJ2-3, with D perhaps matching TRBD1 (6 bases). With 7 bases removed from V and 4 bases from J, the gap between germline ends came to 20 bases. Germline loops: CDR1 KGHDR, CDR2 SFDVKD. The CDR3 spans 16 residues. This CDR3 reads CATRPQGQQGPDTQYF. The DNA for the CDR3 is TGTGCCACCAGACCCCAGGGACAACAAGGACCAGATACGCAGTATTTT.

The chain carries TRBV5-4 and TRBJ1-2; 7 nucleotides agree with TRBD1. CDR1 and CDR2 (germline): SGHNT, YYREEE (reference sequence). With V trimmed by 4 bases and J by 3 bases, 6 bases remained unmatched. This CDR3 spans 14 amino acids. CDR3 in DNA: TGTGCCAGCAGCCTACGCGACAGGGACTATGGCTACACCTTC. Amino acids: CASSLRDRDYGYTF.

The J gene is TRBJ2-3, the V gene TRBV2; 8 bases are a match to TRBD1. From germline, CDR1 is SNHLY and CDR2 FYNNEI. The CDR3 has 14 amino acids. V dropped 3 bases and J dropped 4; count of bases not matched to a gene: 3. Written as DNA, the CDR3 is TGTGCCAGCAGTGATCAGGGGGCCTCAGATACGCAGTATTTT. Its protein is CASSDQGASDTQYF.

The CDR3 DNA follows: TGTGCCAGCAGTCCGGCGGGACAGCGGGGCCTCCACTTT. Its protein product is CASSPAGQRGLHF. The J gene is TRBJ1-6, the V gene TRBV28, with 7 positions matching TRBD1. Germline values: CDR1 MDHEN, CDR2 SYDVKM. With 5 bases clipped from V and 15 bases from J, the junction kept 10 bases outside the gene matches. This CDR3 has 13 amino acids.

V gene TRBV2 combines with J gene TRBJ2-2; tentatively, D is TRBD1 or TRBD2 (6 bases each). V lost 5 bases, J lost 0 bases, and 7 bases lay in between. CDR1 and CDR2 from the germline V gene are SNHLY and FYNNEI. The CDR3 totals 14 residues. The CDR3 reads CASSRGPNTGELFF. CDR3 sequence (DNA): TGTGCCAGCAGTCGGGGGCCGAACACCGGGGAGCTGTTTTTT.

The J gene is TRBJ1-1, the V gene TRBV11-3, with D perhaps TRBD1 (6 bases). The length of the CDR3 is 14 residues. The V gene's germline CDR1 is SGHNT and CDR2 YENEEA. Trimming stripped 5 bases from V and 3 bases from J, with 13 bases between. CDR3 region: CASSPSRGDTEAFF. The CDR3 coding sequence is TGTGCCAGCAGCCCCAGCAGGGGTGACACTGAAGCTTTCTTT.

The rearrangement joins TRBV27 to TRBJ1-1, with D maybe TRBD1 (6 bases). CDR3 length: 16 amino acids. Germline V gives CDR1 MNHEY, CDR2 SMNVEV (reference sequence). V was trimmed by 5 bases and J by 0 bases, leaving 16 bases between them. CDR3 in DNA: TGTGCCAGCAGTATCTCAGGGGTTAGGGTGAACACTGAAGCTTTCTTT. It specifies CASSISGVRVNTEAFF.

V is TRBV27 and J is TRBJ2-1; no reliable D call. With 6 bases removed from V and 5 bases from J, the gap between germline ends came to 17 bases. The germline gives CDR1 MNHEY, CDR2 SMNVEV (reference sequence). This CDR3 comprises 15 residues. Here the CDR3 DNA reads TGTGCCAGCAGCTTCAACTATCTCCCAAACAATGAGCAGTTCTTC. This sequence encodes CASSFNYLPNNEQFF.

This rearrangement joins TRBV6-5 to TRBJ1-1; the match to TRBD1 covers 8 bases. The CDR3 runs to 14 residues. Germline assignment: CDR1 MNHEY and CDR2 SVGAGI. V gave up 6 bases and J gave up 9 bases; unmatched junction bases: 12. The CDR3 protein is CASSRGTGPMKAFF. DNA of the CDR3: TGTGCCAGCAGCCGAGGGACAGGACCTATGAAAGCTTTCTTT.

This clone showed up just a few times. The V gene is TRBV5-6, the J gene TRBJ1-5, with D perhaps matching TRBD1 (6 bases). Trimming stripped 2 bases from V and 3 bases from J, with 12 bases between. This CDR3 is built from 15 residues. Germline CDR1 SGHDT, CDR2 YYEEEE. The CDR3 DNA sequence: TGTGCCAGCAGCTTCCGAAGACAGGTCAATCAGCCCCAGCATTTT. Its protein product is CASSFRRQVNQPQHF.